The 8 T cell receptor beta chains in this list originate from one sample, sequenced in a study of molecular identifiers for immune sequencing clone quantification. In TCRdb, the PCR reads were re-called with MiXCR into one record per CDR3 protein. The data contain over 600,000 distinct CDR3 sequences, just under 20% of them singletons. What was sequenced was naive CD8+ T cells from blood, with Jurkat cell RNA spiked in. Subset defined: FACS-sorted CD8+CD4-CCR7+CD45RA+ naive T cells. These receptors were taken from a human donor in good health. Some libraries in this study had Jurkat cell RNA spiked in.

This clonotype was detected ten times or more. The chain employs TRBV7-9 and TRBJ2-7; D is uncertain. Germline lookup yields CDR1 SEHNR and CDR2 FQNEAQ (reference sequence). V dropped 1 base and J dropped 4 bases, with 14 bases sitting between them. The length of the CDR3 is 15 residues. As DNA, the CDR3 is TGTGCCAGCAGCTTAGGGTCCCGGTTGGGGTACGAGCAGTACTTC. Encoded protein: CASSLGSRLGYEQYF. Full variable domain (rest looked up from reference TRBV7-9 and TRBJ2-7): DTGVSQNPRHKITKRGQNVTFRCDPISEHNRLYWYRQTLGQGPEFLTYFQNEAQLEKSRLLSDRFSAERPKGSFSTLEIQRTEQGDSAMYLCASSLGSRLGYEQYFGPGTRLTVT.

This clonotype was detected many times. Here the CDR3 reads CASSPTYTDTQYF. The CDR3 DNA follows: TGTGCCAGCAGCCCGACGTACACAGATACGCAGTATTTT. The chain uses TRBV5-6 and TRBJ2-3; D remains unclear. Germline assignment: CDR1 SGHDT and CDR2 YYEEEE. Trimming removed 4 bases from V and 2 bases from J, with 8 bases in between. This CDR3 has 13 amino acids.

The rearrangement links TRBV5-1 to TRBJ2-7; either TRBD1 or TRBD2 may supply D (5 bases each). V lost 7 bases and J lost 6, with 20 bases in between. CDR1 is SGHRS, CDR2 YFSETQ, per germline. CDR3 length: 14 amino acids. CDR3 DNA sequence: TGCGCCAGCCAGACCGGGACGAGGGATCGCGAGCAGTACTTC. Encoded protein: CASQTGTRDREQYF.

This clonotype was counted many times. The gene calls are TRBV25-1 and TRBJ1-1; D ambiguous. The germline V and J ends were trimmed by 1 base and 0 bases, with 9 bases remaining between them. CDR3 length: 15 amino acids. Germline lookup yields CDR1 MGHDK and CDR2 SYGVNS. In nucleotides, the CDR3 is TGTGCCAGCAGTGAATCCGGAGGCATGAACACTGAAGCTTTCTTT. Its protein product is CASSESGGMNTEAFF. The full variable domain, rest sourced from reference TRBV25-1 and TRBJ1-1, is EADIYQTPRYLVIGTGKKITLECSQTMGHDKMYWYQQDPGMELHLIHYSYGVNSTEKGDLSSESTVSRIRTEHFPLTLESARPSHTSQYLCASSESGGMNTEAFFGQGTRLTVV.

This clonotype was seen once. This may be a read error, as it is one base from a much larger clone. The chain combines TRBV9 with TRBJ2-5; maybe TRBD2 (5 bases). The germline V gene has CDR1 SGDLS and CDR2 YYNGEE. The CDR3 length is 14 residues. The CDR3 coding sequence is TGTGCCAGCAGCCCCGGACTTCTCCAAGAGACCCGGTACTTC. Translation gives CASSPGLLQETRYF.

This clonotype has a single count. This may arise from a read error, as a much more abundant clone is one base away. The chain recombines TRBV13 with TRBJ2-3; D may be TRBD2 (6 bases). The CDR3 totals 14 residues. Germline lookup yields CDR1 PRHDT and CDR2 FYEKMQ (reference sequence). The CDR3: CAPSGDSSADTQYF. The DNA of the CDR3 is TGTGCTCCCTCCGGGGACTCAAGCGCAGATACGCAGTATTTT.

This clonotype came up many times. The rearrangement joins TRBV27 to TRBJ2-7; D might be TRBD2 (6 bases). The CDR3 loop spans 13 amino acids. CDR1 is MNHEY, CDR2 SMNVEV, per germline (reference sequence). Trimming pared 6 bases from V and 4 bases from J, leaving 13 bases between. CDR3 loop: CASSYRSGYEQYF. DNA of the CDR3: TGTGCCAGCAGCTACCGTAGCGGTTACGAGCAGTACTTC.

This chain joins TRBV27 and TRBJ2-1; 16 nucleotides align to TRBD2. The V and J ends lost 1 base and 7 bases, in that order; junction bases with no gene match: 4. Germline-derived CDR1 and CDR2 are MNHEY and SMNVEV (reference sequence). The CDR3 loop spans 17 amino acids. CDR3 region: CASSLLGLAGGSNEQFF. DNA of the CDR3: TGTGCCAGCAGTTTATTGGGACTAGCGGGGGGGTCGAATGAGCAGTTCTTC.